This is a list of T cell receptor beta chains from one sample in a study of STAT5B mutations in CD4+ large granular lymphocyte leukemia. The repertoire was sequenced with immunoSEQ multiplex PCR; TCRdb's copy has only in-frame clones and lacks some. The sample has over 25,000 clones, 70% to 85% seen once. Source material: CD4+ T cells from blood buffy coats. The receptors come from a human donor in good health. The CDR3 runs from the conserved cysteine through the conserved F or W. D genes are given only for firm matches. Some rows mark clone size as missing; the rest say once, few, many or name a class of expanded clone.

d_call	j_call	v_call	clone_size	cdr3_aa	cdr3_nt
-	TRBJ2-2	TRBV5-1	-	CASSSREELFF	TGCGCCAGCAGCAGCCGGGAGGAGCTGTTTTTT
-	TRBJ2-7	TRBV2	-	CASSELGHGYEQYF	TGTGCCAGCAGTGAGTTGGGACACGGCTACGAGCAGTACTTC
TRBD1	TRBJ2-1	TRBV6-1	-	CASSVTGITPYNEQFF	TGTGCCAGCAGTGTGACAGGGATTACCCCATACAATGAGCAGTTCTTC
-	TRBJ1-5	TRBV4-1	-	CASSLDITSNQPQHF	TGCGCCAGCAGCCTGGACATCACTAGCAATCAGCCCCAGCATTTT
-	TRBJ2-5	TRBV28	-	CASSSGGTETQYF	TGTGCCAGCAGTTCAGGGGGGACGGAGACCCAGTACTTC
-	TRBJ1-2	TRBV4-1	-	CASSQEGSVFQIWDGYTF	TGCGCCAGCAGCCAAGAAGGTTCAGTCTTTCAAATCTGGGATGGCTACACCTTC
-	TRBJ2-1	TRBV5-1	-	CASSFGRETSYNEQFF	TGCGCCAGCAGCTTCGGTAGGGAAACCTCCTACAATGAGCAGTTCTTC
TRBD1	TRBJ1-5	TRBV2	few	CASSSGVDRGNQPQHF	TGTGCCAGCAGTTCTGGGGTTGACAGGGGCAATCAGCCCCAGCATTTT
TRBD1	TRBJ1-2	TRBV28	-	CASSLKGADYGYTF	TGTGCCAGCAGTTTGAAGGGGGCGGACTATGGCTACACCTTC
-	TRBJ1-1	TRBV18	-	CASSPLTAYTEAFF	TGTGCCAGCTCGCCCCTTACAGCGTACACTGAAGCTTTCTTT
-	TRBJ2-1	TRBV2	-	CASSLDGGPHEQFF	TGTGCCAGCAGTCTAGACGGGGGGCCCCATGAGCAGTTCTTC
-	TRBJ2-6	TRBV18	-	CASSVGRQTGANVLTF	TGTGCCAGCTCCGTAGGACGGCAGACTGGGGCCAACGTCCTGACTTTC
-	TRBJ2-5	TRBV11-3	-	CASSLGGWETQYF	TGTGCCAGCAGCTTAGGGGGATGGGAGACCCAGTACTTC
TRBD1	TRBJ2-5	TRBV5-4	-	CASSSRGRTGGRETQYF	TGTGCCAGCAGCTCAAGGGGCCGGACAGGGGGCCGGGAGACCCAGTACTTC
-	TRBJ2-5	TRBV6-5	-	CASSYDREGETQYF	TGTGCCAGCAGTTACGACCGGGAAGGAGAGACCCAGTACTTC
TRBD2	TRBJ2-1	TRBV29-1	-	CSVSRGLAGGQSSYNEQFF	TGCAGCGTTTCGCGGGGACTAGCGGGGGGCCAAAGCTCCTACAATGAGCAGTTCTTC
-	TRBJ2-3	TRBV29-1	-	CSVVYTRITDTQYF	TGCAGCGTTGTTTACACGAGAATCACAGATACGCAGTATTTT
TRBD1	TRBJ2-7	TRBV10-3	-	CAIDGTGGGSEQYF	TGTGCCATTGACGGGACAGGGGGCGGGAGCGAGCAGTACTTC
-	TRBJ2-7	TRBV7-9	-	CASSLLDRESYEQYF	TGTGCCAGCAGCTTACTAGACAGAGAATCCTACGAGCAGTACTTC
TRBD1	TRBJ1-1	TRBV6-5	-	CASSNRDRGGTEAFF	TGTGCCAGCAGCAACCGGGACAGGGGTGGGACTGAAGCTTTCTTT
-	TRBJ1-1	TRBV18	-	CASSPEVNTEAFF	TGTGCCAGCTCACCAGAGGTGAACACTGAAGCTTTCTTT
-	TRBJ2-5	TRBV5-4	-	CASNNFMGETQYF	TGTGCCAGCAACAACTTCATGGGAGAGACCCAGTACTTC
-	TRBJ2-3	TRBV5-3	-	CARSFQKTDTDTQYF	TGTGCCAGAAGCTTTCAAAAAACGGACACAGATACGCAGTATTTT
-	TRBJ2-7	TRBV29-1	-	CSVEGFHEQYF	TGCAGCGTTGAAGGGTTCCACGAGCAGTACTTC
TRBD1	TRBJ1-4	TRBV5-1	-	CASSLGGQGTNEKLFF	TGCGCCAGCAGCTTGGGGGGACAGGGGACTAATGAAAAACTGTTTTTT
-	TRBJ1-3	TRBV14	-	CASSQGTPSGNTIYF	TGTGCCAGCAGCCAAGGAACACCCTCAGGAAACACCATATATTTT
-	TRBJ2-6	TRBV7-8	-	CASSFRHRDSGANVLTF	TGTGCCAGCAGCTTTCGGCACCGCGACTCTGGGGCCAACGTCCTGACTTTC
-	TRBJ2-5	TRBV28	-	CASRTLETQYF	TGTGCCAGTAGAACGCTCGAGACCCAGTACTTC
-	TRBJ1-1	TRBV6-5	large	CASSYGGTEAFF	TGTGCCAGCAGTTACGGAGGCACTGAAGCTTTCTTT
-	TRBJ2-5	TRBV9	-	CASSAALTFQETQYF	TGTGCCAGCAGCGCGGCCCTTACCTTCCAGGAGACCCAGTACTTC
TRBD1	TRBJ2-4	TRBV15	-	CATSRQGTVIKNIQYF	TGTGCCACCAGCAGACAGGGGACAGTCATTAAAAACATTCAGTACTTC
-	TRBJ1-4	TRBV5-1	-	CASSQPTGATNEKLFF	TGCGCCAGCAGCCAACCGACGGGGGCAACTAATGAAAAACTGTTTTTT
-	TRBJ2-1	TRBV9	-	CASSVMTSSREQFF	TGTGCCAGCAGCGTAATGACTAGTTCGCGTGAGCAGTTCTTC
-	TRBJ1-2	TRBV5-4	-	CASGSVTNYGYTF	TGTGCCAGCGGGTCCGTGACTAACTATGGCTACACCTTC
-	TRBJ1-1	TRBV5-1	-	CASSWTANTEAFF	TGCGCCAGCAGCTGGACAGCGAACACTGAAGCTTTCTTT
-	TRBJ1-5	TRBV19	few	CASKQREANQPQHF	TGTGCCAGTAAGCAGCGGGAGGCAAATCAGCCCCAGCATTTT
TRBD1	TRBJ2-5	TRBV10-3	-	CAISANTGGSETQYF	TGTGCCATCAGTGCAAATACAGGGGGCTCCGAGACCCAGTACTTC
-	TRBJ1-2	TRBV19	-	CASSRYLYGYTF	TGTGCCAGTAGTAGGTATCTGTATGGCTACACCTTC
TRBD1	TRBJ2-5	TRBV29-1	-	CSVELQGTETQYF	TGCAGCGTTGAACTACAGGGGACAGAGACCCAGTACTTC
-	TRBJ2-3	TRBV18	-	CASSLVAGALRTDTQYF	TGTGCCAGCTCCTTGGTGGCGGGGGCTTTACGGACAGATACGCAGTATTTT
TRBD1	TRBJ1-2	TRBV10-3	-	CAIKGPRTGSFGGYTF	TGTGCCATCAAGGGGCCGAGGACAGGTTCATTCGGGGGCTACACCTTC
-	TRBJ1-1	TRBV2	-	CASSVVIPNTEAFF	TGTGCCAGCAGCGTCGTTATACCGAACACTGAAGCTTTCTTT
-	TRBJ2-3	TRBV6-6	few	CASRQTRTTDTQYF	TGTGCCAGCAGGCAGACTAGAACCACAGATACGCAGTATTTT
TRBD1	TRBJ2-1	TRBV5-1	-	CASSLGVTGDEQFF	TGCGCCAGCAGCTTGGGGGTGACAGGGGATGAGCAGTTCTTC
-	TRBJ1-4	TRBV5-5	-	CASSTRGRGSYEKLFF	TGTGCCAGCAGCACAAGGGGGAGGGGTTCCTATGAAAAACTGTTTTTT
-	TRBJ1-2	TRBV7-8	-	CASSLLAGAYGYTF	TGTGCCAGCAGCTTATTGGCAGGGGCCTATGGCTACACCTTC
-	TRBJ1-6	TRBV6-5	-	CASSYSQDNDSPLHF	TGTGCCAGCAGTTACTCTCAGGACAACGATTCACCCCTCCACTTT
-	TRBJ2-3	TRBV4-1	-	CASRDPKGAVGTDTQYF	TGCGCCAGCAGGGACCCGAAGGGAGCTGTTGGCACAGATACGCAGTATTTT
-	TRBJ2-7	TRBV6-5	-	CASSYSADSYEQYF	TGTGCCAGCAGTTACTCAGCGGACTCCTACGAGCAGTACTTC
-	TRBJ2-3	TRBV6-7	-	CASSYSRGCTDTQYF	TGTGCCAGCAGTTACTCGAGGGGCTGCACAGATACGCAGTATTTT
-	TRBJ1-1	TRBV7-8	-	CASSLIPRSGNAEAFF	TGTGCCAGCAGCTTAATTCCACGGTCGGGTAACGCTGAAGCTTTCTTT
-	TRBJ1-1	TRBV19	few	CASSLGGDTEAFF	TGTGCCAGTTCCTTGGGCGGAGACACTGAAGCTTTCTTT
-	TRBJ1-1	TRBV5-8	once	CASSLEGGNAEAFF	TGTGCCAGCAGCTTGGAAGGGGGGAACGCTGAAGCTTTCTTT
TRBD1	TRBJ2-2	TRBV19	few	CASGNRDRNTGELFF	TGTGCCAGTGGCAACCGGGACAGGAACACCGGGGAGCTGTTTTTT
TRBD1	TRBJ2-3	TRBV28	-	CASRRTGPSTDTQYF	TGTGCCAGCAGGAGGACAGGCCCTAGCACAGATACGCAGTATTTT
-	TRBJ2-5	TRBV7-7	-	CASSLEESGTQYF	TGTGCCAGCAGCTTAGAAGAGTCAGGGACCCAGTACTTC
-	TRBJ2-1	TRBV27	-	CASKRGSATRVSSYNEQFF	TGTGCCAGCAAAAGGGGGTCTGCGACTAGGGTAAGCTCCTACAATGAGCAGTTCTTC
-	TRBJ1-5	TRBV2	-	CASSEGRPYSNQPQHF	TGTGCCAGCAGTGAGGGCAGGCCTTATAGCAATCAGCCCCAGCATTTT
-	TRBJ1-2	TRBV14	-	CASSQERVGYTF	TGTGCCAGCAGCCAAGAAAGGGTCGGCTACACCTTC
-	TRBJ2-2	TRBV6-1	-	CASERQVGELFF	TGTGCCAGTGAACGGCAGGTCGGGGAGCTGTTTTTT